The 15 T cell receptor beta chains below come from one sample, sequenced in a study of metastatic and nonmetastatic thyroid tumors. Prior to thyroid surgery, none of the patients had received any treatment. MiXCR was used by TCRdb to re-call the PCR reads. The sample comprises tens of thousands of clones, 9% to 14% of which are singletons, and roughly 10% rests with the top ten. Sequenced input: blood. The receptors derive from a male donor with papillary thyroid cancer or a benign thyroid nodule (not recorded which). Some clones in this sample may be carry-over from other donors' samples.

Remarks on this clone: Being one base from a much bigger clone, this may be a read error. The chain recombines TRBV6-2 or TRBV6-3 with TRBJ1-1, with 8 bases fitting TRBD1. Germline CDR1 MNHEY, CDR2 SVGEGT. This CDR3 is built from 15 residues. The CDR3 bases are TGTGCCAGCAGTTCCTCCAGGGGGCTAATGCTTGAAGCCTTCTTT. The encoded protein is CASSSSRGLMLEAFF.

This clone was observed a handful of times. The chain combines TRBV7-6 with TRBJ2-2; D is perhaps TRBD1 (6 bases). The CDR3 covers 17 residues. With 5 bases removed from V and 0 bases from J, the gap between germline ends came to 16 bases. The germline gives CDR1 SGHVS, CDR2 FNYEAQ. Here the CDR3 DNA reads TGTGCCAGCAGCCCCTCGGTAGGGGGTGCGAACACCGGGGAGCTGTTTTTT. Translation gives CASSPSVGGANTGELFF. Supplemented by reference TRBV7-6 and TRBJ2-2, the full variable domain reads GAGVSQSPRYKVTKRGQDVALRCDPISGHVSLYWYRQALGQGPEFLTYFNYEAQQDKSGLPNDRFSAERPEGSISTLTIQRTEQRDSAMYRCASSPSVGGANTGELFFGEGSRLTVL.

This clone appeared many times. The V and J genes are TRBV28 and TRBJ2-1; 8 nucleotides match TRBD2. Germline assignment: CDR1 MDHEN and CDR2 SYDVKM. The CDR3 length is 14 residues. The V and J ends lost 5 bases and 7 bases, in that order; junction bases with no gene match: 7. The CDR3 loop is CASSEAGVTNEQFF. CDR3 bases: TGTGCCAGCAGTGAAGCGGGAGTCACGAATGAGCAGTTCTTC.

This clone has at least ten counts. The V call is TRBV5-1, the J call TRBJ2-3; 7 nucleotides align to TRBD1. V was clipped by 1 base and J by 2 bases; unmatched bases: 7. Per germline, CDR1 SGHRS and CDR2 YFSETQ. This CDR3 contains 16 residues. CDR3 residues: CASSLWSGGITDTQYF. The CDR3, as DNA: TGCGCCAGCAGCTTGTGGTCAGGGGGTATCACAGATACGCAGTATTTT.

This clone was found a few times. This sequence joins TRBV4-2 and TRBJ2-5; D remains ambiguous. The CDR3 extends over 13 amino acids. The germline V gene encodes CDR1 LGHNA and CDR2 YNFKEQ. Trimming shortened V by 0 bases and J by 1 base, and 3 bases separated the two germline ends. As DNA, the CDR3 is TGTGCCAGCAGCCAAGATGTCCAAGAGACCCAGTACTTC. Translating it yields CASSQDVQETQYF.

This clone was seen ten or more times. The CDR3 is CSVGSRETQYF. In DNA, the CDR3 is TGCAGCGTTGGGTCTCGAGAGACCCAGTACTTC. The chain couples TRBV29-1 to TRBJ2-5; D remains unclear. V was pared by 4 bases and J by 4 bases, with 7 bases between. Germline V CDR1 and CDR2: SQVTM, ANQGSEA. The CDR3 length is 11 residues.

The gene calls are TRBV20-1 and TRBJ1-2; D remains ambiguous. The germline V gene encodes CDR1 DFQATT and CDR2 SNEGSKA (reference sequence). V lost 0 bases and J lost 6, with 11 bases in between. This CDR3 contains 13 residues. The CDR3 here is CSARDPLEDGYTF. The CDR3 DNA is TGCAGTGCTAGAGATCCCCTGGAGGATGGCTACACCTTC.

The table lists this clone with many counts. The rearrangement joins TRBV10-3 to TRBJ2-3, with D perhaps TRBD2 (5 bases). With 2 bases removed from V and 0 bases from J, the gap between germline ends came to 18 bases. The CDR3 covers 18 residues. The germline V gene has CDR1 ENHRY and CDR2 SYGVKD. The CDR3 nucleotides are TGTGCCATCAGTGAGGGTAGCCAGAGGGATTCTAGCACAGATACGCAGTATTTT. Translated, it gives CAISEGSQRDSSTDTQYF.

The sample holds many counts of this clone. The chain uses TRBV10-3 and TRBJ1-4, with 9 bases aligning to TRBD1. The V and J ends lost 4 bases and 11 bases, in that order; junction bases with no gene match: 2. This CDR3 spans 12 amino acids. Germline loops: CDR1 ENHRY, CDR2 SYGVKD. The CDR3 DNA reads TGTGCCATCAGTGCGGGACAGGGCAAACTGTTTTTT. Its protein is CAISAGQGKLFF.

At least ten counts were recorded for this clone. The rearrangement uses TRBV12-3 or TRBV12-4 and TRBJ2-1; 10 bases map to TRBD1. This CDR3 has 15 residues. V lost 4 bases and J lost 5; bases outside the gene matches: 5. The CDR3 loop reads CASSSGTGAHNEQFF. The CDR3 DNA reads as TGTGCCAGCAGTTCCGGGACAGGGGCCCACAATGAGCAGTTCTTC.

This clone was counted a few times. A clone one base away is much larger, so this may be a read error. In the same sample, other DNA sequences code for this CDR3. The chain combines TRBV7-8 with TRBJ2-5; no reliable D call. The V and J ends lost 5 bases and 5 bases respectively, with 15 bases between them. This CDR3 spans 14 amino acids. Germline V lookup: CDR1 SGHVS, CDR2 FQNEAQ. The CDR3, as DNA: TGTGCCAGCAGCCTACTCGCATTGGGGGAGACCCAGTACTTC. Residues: CASSLLALGETQYF. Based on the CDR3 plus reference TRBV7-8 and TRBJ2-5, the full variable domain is GAGVSQSPRYKVAKRGQDVALRCDPISGHVSLFWYQQALGQGPEFLTYFQNEAQLDKSGLPSDRFFAERPEGSVSTLKIQRTQQEDSAVYLCASSLLALGETQYFGPGTRLLVL.

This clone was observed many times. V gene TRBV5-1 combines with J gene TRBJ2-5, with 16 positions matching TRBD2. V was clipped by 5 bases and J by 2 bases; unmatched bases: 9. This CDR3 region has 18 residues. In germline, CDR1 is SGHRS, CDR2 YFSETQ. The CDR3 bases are TGCGCCAGCAGGCCGGGACTAGCGGGAGGGGGGGGTCAAGAGACCCAGTACTTC. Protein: CASRPGLAGGGGQETQYF.

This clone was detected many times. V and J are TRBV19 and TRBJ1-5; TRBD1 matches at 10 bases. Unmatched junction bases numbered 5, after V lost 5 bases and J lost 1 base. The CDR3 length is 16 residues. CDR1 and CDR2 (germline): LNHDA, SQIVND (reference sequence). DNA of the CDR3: TGTGCCAGTAGTCTTGGGACAGGGGAAAGCAATCAGCCCCAGCATTTT. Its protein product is CASSLGTGESNQPQHF.

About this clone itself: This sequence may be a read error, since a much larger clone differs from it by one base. CDR3: CASSRRAADTQYF. CDR3 DNA: TGTGCCAGCAGTCGACGAGCAGCAGATACGCAGTATTTT. The V and J genes are TRBV2 and TRBJ2-3; D ambiguous. The CDR3 is made up of 13 amino acids. Germline CDR1 and CDR2: SNHLY and FYNNEI. The V end lost 5 bases, the J end lost 4 bases, and 10 bases lay between the germline ends. The full variable domain, rest sourced from reference TRBV2 and TRBJ2-3, is EPEVTQTPSHQVTQMGQEVILRCVPISNHLYFYWYRQILGQKVEFLVSFYNNEISEKSEIFDDQFSVERPDGSNFTLKIRSTKLEDSAMYFCASSRRAADTQYFGPGTRLTVL.

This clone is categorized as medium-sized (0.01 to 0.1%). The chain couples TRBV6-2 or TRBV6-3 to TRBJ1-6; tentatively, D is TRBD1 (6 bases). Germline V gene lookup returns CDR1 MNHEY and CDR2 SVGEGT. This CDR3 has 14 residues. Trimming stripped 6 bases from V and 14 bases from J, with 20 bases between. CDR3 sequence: CASRDPGDGTSLHF. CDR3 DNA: TGTGCCAGCAGGGACCCAGGGGACGGGACCTCCCTCCACTTT.